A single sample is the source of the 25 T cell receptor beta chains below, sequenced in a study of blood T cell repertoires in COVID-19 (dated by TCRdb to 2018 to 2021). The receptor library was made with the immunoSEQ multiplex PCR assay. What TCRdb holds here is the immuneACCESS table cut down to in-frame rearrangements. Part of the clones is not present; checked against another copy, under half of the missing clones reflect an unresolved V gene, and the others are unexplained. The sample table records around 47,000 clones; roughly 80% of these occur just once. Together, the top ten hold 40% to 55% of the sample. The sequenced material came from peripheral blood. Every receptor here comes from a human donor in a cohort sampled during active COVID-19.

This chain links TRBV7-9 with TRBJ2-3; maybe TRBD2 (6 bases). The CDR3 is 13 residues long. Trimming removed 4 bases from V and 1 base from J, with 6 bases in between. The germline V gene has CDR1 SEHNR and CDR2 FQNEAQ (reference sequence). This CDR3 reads CASSWGGTDTQYF. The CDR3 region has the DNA TGTGCCAGCAGCTGGGGGGGCACAGATACGCAGTATTTT.

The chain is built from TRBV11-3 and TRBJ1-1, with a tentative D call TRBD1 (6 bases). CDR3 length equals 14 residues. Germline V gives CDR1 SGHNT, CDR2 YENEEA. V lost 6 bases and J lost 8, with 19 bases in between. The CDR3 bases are TGTGCCAGCAGGAGGGGGTCCCGGACAGAGGAAGCTTTCTTT. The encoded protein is CASRRGSRTEEAFF.

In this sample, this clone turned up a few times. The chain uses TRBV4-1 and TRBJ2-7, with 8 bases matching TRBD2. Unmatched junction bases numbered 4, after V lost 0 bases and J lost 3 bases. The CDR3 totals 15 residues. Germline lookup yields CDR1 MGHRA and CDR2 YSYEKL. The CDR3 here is CASSQDPGGRYEQYV. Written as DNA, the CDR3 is TGCGCCAGCAGCCAAGACCCGGGGGGGCGCTACGAGCAGTACGTC.

The CDR3 region has the DNA TGCGCCAGCAGCTCGGGGTTGAGCGAGACTGAAGCTTTCTTT. Its translation: CASSSGLSETEAFF. The chain has TRBV5-1 and TRBJ1-1, with D unresolved. V gave up 3 bases and J gave up 5 bases, with 14 bases separating them. The CDR3 sequence is 14 residues long. Germline CDR1 and CDR2: SGHRS and YFSETQ. The variable domain in full, with the rest retrieved from reference TRBV5-1 and TRBJ1-1, is KAGVTQTPRYLIKTRGQQVTLSCSPISGHRSVSWYQQTPGQGLQFLFEYFSETQRNKGNFPGRFSGRQFSNSRSEMNVSTLELGDSALYLCASSSGLSETEAFFGQGTRLTVV.

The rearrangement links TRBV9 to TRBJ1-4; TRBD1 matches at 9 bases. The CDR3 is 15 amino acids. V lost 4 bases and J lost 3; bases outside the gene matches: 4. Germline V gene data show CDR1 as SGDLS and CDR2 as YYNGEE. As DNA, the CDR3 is TGTGCCAGCAGCACCCACAGGGGGCCTAATGAAAAACTGTTTTTT. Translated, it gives CASSTHRGPNEKLFF.

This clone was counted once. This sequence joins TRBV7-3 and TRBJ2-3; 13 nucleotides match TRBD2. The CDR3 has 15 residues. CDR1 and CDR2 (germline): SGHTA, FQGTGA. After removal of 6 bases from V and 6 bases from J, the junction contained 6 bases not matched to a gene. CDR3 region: CASSLGTSGDDTQYF. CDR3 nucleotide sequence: TGTGCCAGCAGTTTGGGGACTAGCGGGGACGATACGCAGTATTTT.

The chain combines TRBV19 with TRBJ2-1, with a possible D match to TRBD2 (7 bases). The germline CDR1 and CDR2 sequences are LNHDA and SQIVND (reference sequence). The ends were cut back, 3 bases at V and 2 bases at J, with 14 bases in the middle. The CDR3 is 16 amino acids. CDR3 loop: CASSIEGGPPYNEQFF. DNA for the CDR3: TGTGCCAGTAGTATCGAGGGGGGGCCGCCCTACAATGAGCAGTTCTTC.

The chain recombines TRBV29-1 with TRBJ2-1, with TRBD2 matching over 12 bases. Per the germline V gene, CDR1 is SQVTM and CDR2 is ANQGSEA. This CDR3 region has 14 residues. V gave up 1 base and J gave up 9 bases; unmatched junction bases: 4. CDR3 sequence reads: CSVEGLAGATEQFF. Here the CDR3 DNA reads TGCAGCGTTGAAGGACTAGCGGGGGCCACTGAGCAGTTCTTC.

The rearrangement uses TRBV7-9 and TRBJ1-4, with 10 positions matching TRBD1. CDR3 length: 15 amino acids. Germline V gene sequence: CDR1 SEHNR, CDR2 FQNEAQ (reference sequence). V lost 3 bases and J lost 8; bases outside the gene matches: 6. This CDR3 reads CASSLTGGEGEKLFF. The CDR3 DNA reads TGTGCCAGCAGCTTGACAGGGGGCGAAGGGGAAAAACTGTTTTTT.

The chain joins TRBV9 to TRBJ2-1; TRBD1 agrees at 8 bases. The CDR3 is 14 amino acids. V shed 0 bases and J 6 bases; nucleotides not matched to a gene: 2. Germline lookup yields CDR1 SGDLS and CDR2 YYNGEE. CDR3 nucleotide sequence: TGTGCCAGCAGCGTAGGGACAGGGTTCAATGAGCAGTTCTTC. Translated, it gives CASSVGTGFNEQFF.

The CDR3 spells CASSARQGGGYTF. DNA for the CDR3: TGTGCCAGCAGCGCCCGACAGGGGGGTGGCTACACCTTC. The chain carries TRBV2 and TRBJ1-2; 9 nucleotides agree with TRBD1. The V gene's germline CDR1 is SNHLY and CDR2 FYNNEI. CDR3 length equals 13 residues. J was trimmed by 7 bases and V by 6 bases; bases with no gene match: 6.

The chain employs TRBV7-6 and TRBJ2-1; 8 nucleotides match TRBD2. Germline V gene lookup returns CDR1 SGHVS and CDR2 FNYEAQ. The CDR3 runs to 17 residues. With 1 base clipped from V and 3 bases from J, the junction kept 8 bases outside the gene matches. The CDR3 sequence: CASSLGSSGAVYNEQFF. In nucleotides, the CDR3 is TGTGCCAGCAGCTTAGGTAGTAGCGGGGCTGTCTACAATGAGCAGTTCTTC.

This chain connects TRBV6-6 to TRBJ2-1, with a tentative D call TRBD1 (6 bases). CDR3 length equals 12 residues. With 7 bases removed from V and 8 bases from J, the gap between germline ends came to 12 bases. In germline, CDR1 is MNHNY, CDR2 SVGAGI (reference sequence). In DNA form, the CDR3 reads TGTGCCAGCAAAATACAGGGCCATGAGCAGTTCTTC. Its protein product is CASKIQGHEQFF.

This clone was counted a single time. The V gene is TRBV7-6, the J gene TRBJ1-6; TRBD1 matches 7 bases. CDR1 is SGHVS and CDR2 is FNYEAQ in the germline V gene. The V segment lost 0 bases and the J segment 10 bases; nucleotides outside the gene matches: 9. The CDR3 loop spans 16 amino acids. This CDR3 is CASSLAGTPGGSPLHF. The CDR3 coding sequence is TGTGCCAGCAGCTTAGCCGGGACCCCAGGGGGATCACCCCTCCACTTT.

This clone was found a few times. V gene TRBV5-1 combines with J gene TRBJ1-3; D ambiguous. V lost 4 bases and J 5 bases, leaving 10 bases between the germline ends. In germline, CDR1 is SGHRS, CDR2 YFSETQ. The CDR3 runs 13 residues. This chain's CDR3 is CASSPEGRNTIYF. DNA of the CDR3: TGCGCCAGCAGCCCGGAGGGTCGAAACACCATATATTTT.

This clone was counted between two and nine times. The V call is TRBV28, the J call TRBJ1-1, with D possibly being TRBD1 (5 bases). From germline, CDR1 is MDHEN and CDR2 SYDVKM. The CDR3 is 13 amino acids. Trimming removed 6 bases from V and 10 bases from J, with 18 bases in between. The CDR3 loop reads CASRLPQGSGAFF. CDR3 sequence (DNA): TGTGCCAGCAGGCTTCCCCAGGGTTCAGGAGCTTTCTTT. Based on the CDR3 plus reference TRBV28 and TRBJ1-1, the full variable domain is DVKVTQSSRYLVKRTGEKVFLECVQDMDHENMFWYRQDPGLGLRLIYFSYDVKMKEKGDIPEGYSVSREKKERFSLILESASTNQTSMYLCASRLPQGSGAFFGQGTRLTVV.

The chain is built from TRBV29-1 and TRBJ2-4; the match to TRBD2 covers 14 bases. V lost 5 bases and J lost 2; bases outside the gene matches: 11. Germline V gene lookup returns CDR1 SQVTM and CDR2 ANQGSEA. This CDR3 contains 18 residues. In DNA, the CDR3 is TGCAGCGTTATTCAGACTAGCGGGGGGGTCGGTTCCAAAAACATTCAGTACTTC. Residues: CSVIQTSGGVGSKNIQYF.

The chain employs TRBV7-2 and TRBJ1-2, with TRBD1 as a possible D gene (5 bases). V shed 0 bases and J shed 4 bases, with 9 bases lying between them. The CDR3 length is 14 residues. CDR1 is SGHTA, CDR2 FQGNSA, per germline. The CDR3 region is CASSLAGRAYGYTF. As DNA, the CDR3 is TGTGCCAGCAGCTTAGCAGGCAGGGCCTATGGCTACACCTTC.

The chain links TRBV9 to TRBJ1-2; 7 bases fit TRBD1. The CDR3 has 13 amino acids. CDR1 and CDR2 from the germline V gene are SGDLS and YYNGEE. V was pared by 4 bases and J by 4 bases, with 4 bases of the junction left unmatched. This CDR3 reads CASSQGVLYGYTF. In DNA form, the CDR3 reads TGTGCCAGCAGCCAGGGGGTTCTCTATGGCTACACCTTC. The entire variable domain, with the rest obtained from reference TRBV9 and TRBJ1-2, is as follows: DSGVTQTPKHLITATGQRVTLRCSPRSGDLSVYWYQQSLDQGLQFLIQYYNGEERAKGNILERFSAQQFPDLHSELNLSSLELGDSALYFCASSQGVLYGYTFGSGTRLTVV.

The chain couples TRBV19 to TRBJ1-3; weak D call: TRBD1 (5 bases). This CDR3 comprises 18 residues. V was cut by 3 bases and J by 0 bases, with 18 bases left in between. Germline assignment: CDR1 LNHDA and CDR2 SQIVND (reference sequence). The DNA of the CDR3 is TGTGCCAGTAGTATTAACTTCCAGGGCTTCAACTCTGGAAACACCATATATTTT. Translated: CASSINFQGFNSGNTIYF.

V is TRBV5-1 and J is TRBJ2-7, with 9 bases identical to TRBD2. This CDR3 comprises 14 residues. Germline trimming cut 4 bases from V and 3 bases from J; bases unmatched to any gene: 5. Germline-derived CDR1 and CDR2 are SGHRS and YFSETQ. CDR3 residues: CASSQGLADYEQYV. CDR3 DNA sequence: TGCGCCAGCAGCCAGGGACTAGCAGACTACGAGCAGTACGTC.

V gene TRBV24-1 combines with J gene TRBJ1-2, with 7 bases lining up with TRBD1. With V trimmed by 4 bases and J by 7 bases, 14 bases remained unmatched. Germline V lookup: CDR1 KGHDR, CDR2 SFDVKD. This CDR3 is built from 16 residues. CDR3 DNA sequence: TGTGCCACCAGTGACAGGGGGGCCAAAGGCCTTAGTGGCTACACCTTC. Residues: CATSDRGAKGLSGYTF.

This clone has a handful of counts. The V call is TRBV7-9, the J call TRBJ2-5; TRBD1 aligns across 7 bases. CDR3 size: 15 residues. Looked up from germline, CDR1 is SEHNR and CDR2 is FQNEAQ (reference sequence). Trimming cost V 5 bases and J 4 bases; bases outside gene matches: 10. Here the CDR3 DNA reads TGTGCCAGCAGCCCAAGCGAGGGGGCCGGAGAGACCCAGTACTTC. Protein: CASSPSEGAGETQYF.

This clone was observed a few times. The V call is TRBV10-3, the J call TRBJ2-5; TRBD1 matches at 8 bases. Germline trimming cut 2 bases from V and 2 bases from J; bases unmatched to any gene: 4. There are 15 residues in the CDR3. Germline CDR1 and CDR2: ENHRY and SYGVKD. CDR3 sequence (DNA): TGTGCCATCAGTGAGAATACAGGGGGGCAAGAGACCCAGTACTTC. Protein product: CAISENTGGQETQYF.

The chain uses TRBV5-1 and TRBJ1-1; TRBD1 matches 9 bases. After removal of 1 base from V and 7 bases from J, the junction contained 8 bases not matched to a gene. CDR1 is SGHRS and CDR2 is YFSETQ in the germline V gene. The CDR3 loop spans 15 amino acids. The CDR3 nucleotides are TGCGCCAGCAGCTTGCGTACAGGGGGCGTGGGTGAAGCTTTCTTT. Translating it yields CASSLRTGGVGEAFF.